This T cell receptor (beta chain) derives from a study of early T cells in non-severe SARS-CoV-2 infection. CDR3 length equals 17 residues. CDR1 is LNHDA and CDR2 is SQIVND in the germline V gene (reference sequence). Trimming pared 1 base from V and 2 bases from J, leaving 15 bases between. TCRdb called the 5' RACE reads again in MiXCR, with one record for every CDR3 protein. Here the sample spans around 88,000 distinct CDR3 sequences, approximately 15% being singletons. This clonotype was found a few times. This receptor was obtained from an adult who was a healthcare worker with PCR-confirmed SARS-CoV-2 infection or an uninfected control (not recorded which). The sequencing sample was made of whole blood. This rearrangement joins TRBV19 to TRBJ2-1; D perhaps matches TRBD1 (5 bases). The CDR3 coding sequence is TGTGCCAGTAGTATAGCACTTGGGCAGGGTGCCTACAATGAGCAGTTCTTC. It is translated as CASSIALGQGAYNEQFF. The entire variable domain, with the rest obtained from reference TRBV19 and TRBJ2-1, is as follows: DGGITQSPKYLFRKEGQNVTLSCEQNLNHDAMYWYRQDPGQGLRLIYYSQIVNDFQKGDIAEGYSVSREKKESFPLTVTSAQKNPTAFYLCASSIALGQGAYNEQFFGPGTRLTVL.